A single sample is the source of the 30 T cell receptor beta chains below, sequenced in a study of blood T cell repertoires in COVID-19. Some clones are missing from TCRdb's copy, which holds only in-frame ones; the method was immunoSEQ multiplex PCR. The sample records about 240,000 clones, about 86% being singletons. The specimen sequenced was peripheral blood. The receptor source for this set is an elderly woman with acute or convalescent COVID-19.

This clone has a single count. The chain links TRBV5-1 to TRBJ2-5; D is perhaps TRBD2 (5 bases). The ends were cut back, 4 bases at V and 5 bases at J, with 9 bases in the middle. Per the germline V gene, CDR1 is SGHRS and CDR2 is YFSETQ. The CDR3 has 12 residues. CDR3 in amino acids: CASSPTGETQYF. CDR3 in DNA: TGCGCCAGCAGCCCGACGGGGGAGACCCAGTACTTC.

This chain connects TRBV5-1 to TRBJ1-2, with 8 bases matching TRBD1. V lost 4 bases to trimming and J lost 4 bases; unmatched junction nucleotides: 9. The CDR3 sequence is 15 residues long. Germline V gene data show CDR1 as SGHRS and CDR2 as YFSETQ. CDR3 loop: CASSAGGGVVYGYTF. For the CDR3, the DNA is TGCGCCAGCAGCGCAGGGGGCGGTGTGGTCTATGGCTACACCTTC. Complete variable domain (other parts from reference TRBV5-1 and TRBJ1-2): KAGVTQTPRYLIKTRGQQVTLSCSPISGHRSVSWYQQTPGQGLQFLFEYFSETQRNKGNFPGRFSGRQFSNSRSEMNVSTLELGDSALYLCASSAGGGVVYGYTFGSGTRLTVV.

The chain is built from TRBV9 and TRBJ2-2; tentative D call: TRBD1 (6 bases). V was trimmed by 4 bases and J by 4 bases, leaving 26 bases between them. The V gene's germline CDR1 is SGDLS and CDR2 YYNGEE. The CDR3 is made up of 19 amino acids. CDR3 DNA: TGTGCCAGCAGCCTACTTACGGGATTGGGGGCGTATGGCACCGGGGAGCTGTTTTTT. The encoded protein is CASSLLTGLGAYGTGELFF.

The chain links TRBV6-1 to TRBJ2-1; 8 bases agree with TRBD2. The germline CDR1 and CDR2 sequences are MNHNS and SASEGT. The CDR3 covers 16 residues. Trimming removed 0 bases from V and 3 bases from J; junction bases left unmatched: 4. CDR3 sequence (DNA): TGTGCCAGCAGTGAAGCGCTGGCGGGGGGCTACAATGAGCAGTTCTTC. Encoded protein: CASSEALAGGYNEQFF.

The CDR3: CASSWGGDEKLFF. In DNA, the CDR3 is TGTGCCAGCAGCTGGGGGGGAGATGAAAAACTGTTTTTT. The J gene is TRBJ1-4, the V gene TRBV5-5; a possible D gene is TRBD1 (5 bases). V dropped 3 bases and J dropped 6 bases, with 9 bases sitting between them. The CDR3 covers 13 residues. Germline V CDR1 and CDR2: SGHKS, YYEKEE (reference sequence). Complete variable domain (other parts from reference TRBV5-5 and TRBJ1-4): DAGVTQSPTHLIKTRGQQVTLRCSPISGHKSVSWYQQVLGQGPQFIFQYYEKEERGRGNFPDRFSARQFPNYSSELNVNALLLGDSALYLCASSWGGDEKLFFGSGTQLSVL.

This chain uses TRBV19 with TRBJ1-5, with unresolved D. V lost 5 bases, J lost 7 bases, and 15 bases lay in between. Looked up from germline, CDR1 is LNHDA and CDR2 is SQIVND (reference sequence). The CDR3 consists of 14 residues. The CDR3: CASSAGPNGQPQHF. As DNA, the CDR3 is TGTGCCAGTAGTGCAGGTCCTAACGGCCAGCCCCAGCATTTT.

This clone came up once. The V call is TRBV28, the J call TRBJ2-5; weak D call: TRBD1 (6 bases). Germline CDR1 is MDHEN and CDR2 is SYDVKM. The CDR3 is 17 residues long. V gave up 6 bases and J gave up 3 bases, with 23 bases separating them. The CDR3: CASSPGAARGEEETQYF. For the CDR3, the DNA is TGTGCCAGCAGCCCAGGGGCAGCCCGGGGTGAGGAAGAGACCCAGTACTTC.

This clone was detected only a few times. The V gene is TRBV2, the J gene TRBJ2-1, with D possibly matching TRBD2 (5 bases). CDR3 length: 15 residues. The germline V gene has CDR1 SNHLY and CDR2 FYNNEI. Trimming removed 3 bases from V and 0 bases from J, with 9 bases in between. The CDR3 protein is CASSDLGNSYNEQFF. The CDR3 DNA is TGTGCCAGCAGTGATCTCGGGAACTCCTACAATGAGCAGTTCTTC. Drawing the rest from reference TRBV2 and TRBJ2-1, the complete variable domain is EPEVTQTPSHQVTQMGQEVILRCVPISNHLYFYWYRQILGQKVEFLVSFYNNEISEKSEIFDDQFSVERPDGSNFTLKIRSTKLEDSAMYFCASSDLGNSYNEQFFGPGTRLTVL.

The J gene is TRBJ2-1, the V gene TRBV5-5, with 7 bases fitting TRBD1. CDR3 length equals 15 residues. Germline V gene lookup returns CDR1 SGHKS and CDR2 YYEKEE (reference sequence). The trim removed 6 bases at V and 3 bases at J, leaving 9 bases unmatched. The CDR3 is CASKQGVGGYNEQFF. The CDR3 nucleotides are TGTGCCAGCAAGCAGGGGGTGGGTGGCTACAATGAGCAGTTCTTC. Variable domain in full (rest from reference TRBV5-5 and TRBJ2-1): DAGVTQSPTHLIKTRGQQVTLRCSPISGHKSVSWYQQVLGQGPQFIFQYYEKEERGRGNFPDRFSARQFPNYSSELNVNALLLGDSALYLCASKQGVGGYNEQFFGPGTRLTVL.

The chain couples TRBV4-2 to TRBJ1-2; perhaps TRBD1 as D (5 bases). V was cut by 6 bases and J by 4 bases, with 12 bases left in between. This CDR3 spans 13 amino acids. Germline values: CDR1 LGHNA, CDR2 YNFKEQ. The CDR3 loop reads CASRLQGSYGYTF. The CDR3 coding sequence is TGTGCCAGCAGACTGCAGGGAAGCTATGGCTACACCTTC.

This clone has more than one count but fewer than ten. The chain carries TRBV5-4 and TRBJ2-1, with 9 bases identical to TRBD1. This CDR3 is built from 15 residues. Germline V lookup: CDR1 SGHNT, CDR2 YYREEE (reference sequence). The J segment lost 7 bases and the V segment lost 3 bases, leaving 8 bases of the junction unmatched. The CDR3 reads CASSSRDRVENEQFF. The CDR3, as DNA: TGTGCCAGCAGCTCCCGGGACAGGGTGGAGAATGAGCAGTTCTTC.

This clone was recorded only once. CDR3 protein: CASSVDINTEAFF. The CDR3 DNA follows: TGTGCCAGCAGCGTGGACATTAACACTGAAGCTTTCTTT. The chain couples TRBV7-9 to TRBJ1-1; perhaps TRBD1 as D (5 bases). Deletions cut 5 bases from V and 2 bases from J, with 9 bases between. Germline V gene data show CDR1 as SEHNR and CDR2 as FQNEAQ (reference sequence). The CDR3 is made up of 13 amino acids.

V gene TRBV5-1 combines with J gene TRBJ2-2, with 7 bases identical to TRBD2. V was pared by 4 bases and J by 3 bases, with 12 bases of the junction left unmatched. The germline gives CDR1 SGHRS, CDR2 YFSETQ. There are 17 residues in the CDR3. CDR3 coding DNA: TGCGCCAGCAGCCAAGACACACCGGGACTATACACCGGGGAGCTGTTTTTT. It is translated as CASSQDTPGLYTGELFF.

The genes are TRBV7-3 and TRBJ2-3, with TRBD2 identical over 11 bases. The CDR3 consists of 18 residues. Trimming took 0 bases from V and 8 from J; bases not matched to a gene: 13. Germline V gives CDR1 SGHTA, CDR2 FQGTGA. The CDR3 DNA follows: TGTGCCAGCAGCTTAACATCATTTAGCGGGGGGGCTCCCGGTACGCAGTATTTT. Amino acid sequence: CASSLTSFSGGAPGTQYF.

V gene TRBV3-1 (or the pseudogene TRBV3-2) combines with J gene TRBJ2-3; D not certain. The CDR3 is 14 residues long. The V and J ends lost 4 bases and 5 bases respectively, with 13 bases between them. Germline-derived CDR1 and CDR2 are LGHDT and YNNKEL (reference sequence). CDR3 region: CASSPRNRVDTQYF. The CDR3 nucleotides are TGTGCCAGCAGCCCCAGAAACCGGGTAGATACGCAGTATTTT.

Here the CDR3 DNA reads TGTGCCAGCAGCTTGTACGTTGGCAGGGTATTAGGATCACCCCTCCACTTT. This translates into CASSLYVGRVLGSPLHF. The genes are TRBV5-8 and TRBJ1-6; D might be TRBD1 (5 bases). The length of the CDR3 is 17 residues. Trimming removed 1 base from V and 10 bases from J, with 21 bases in between. CDR1 and CDR2 (germline): SGHTS, YDEGEE.

This clone has more than one count but fewer than ten. This chain uses TRBV6-5 with TRBJ1-2; 9 bases align to TRBD1. This CDR3 has 14 amino acids. V was clipped by 5 bases and J by 4 bases; unmatched bases: 5. CDR1 is MNHEY and CDR2 is SVGAGI in the germline V gene. This CDR3 reads CASSKGQGAYGYTF. For the CDR3, the DNA is TGTGCCAGCAGTAAGGGACAGGGTGCCTATGGCTACACCTTC.

This chain links TRBV9 with TRBJ2-3, with TRBD2 matching 7 bases. Germline V gene lookup returns CDR1 SGDLS and CDR2 YYNGEE. This CDR3 has 15 amino acids. J lost 4 bases, V lost 0 bases, and 5 bases had no gene match. The CDR3 loop reads CASSVAALAPDTQYF. The CDR3 nucleotides read TGTGCCAGCAGCGTAGCTGCACTAGCGCCAGATACGCAGTATTTT.

This chain uses TRBV5-1 with TRBJ2-5; tentatively, D is TRBD2 (6 bases). With 0 bases removed from V and 5 bases from J, the gap between germline ends came to 11 bases. Looked up from germline, CDR1 is SGHRS and CDR2 is YFSETQ. This CDR3 spans 14 amino acids. The CDR3, as DNA: TGCGCCAGCAGCTTGGCGGGAGCAGGGGAGACCCAGTACTTC. Translation: CASSLAGAGETQYF.

This chain joins TRBV7-8 and TRBJ1-5; 7 positions agree with TRBD1. The CDR3 is 15 amino acids. The ends lost 3 bases at V and 4 bases at J; junction bases unmatched: 6. Germline V gene sequence: CDR1 SGHVS, CDR2 FQNEAQ. In DNA, the CDR3 is TGTGCCAGCAGCTTTGGGCAGGGGGTGAATCAGCCCCAGCATTTT. It is translated as CASSFGQGVNQPQHF. Full variable domain (outside the CDR3, taken from reference TRBV7-8 and TRBJ1-5): GAGVSQSPRYKVAKRGQDVALRCDPISGHVSLFWYQQALGQGPEFLTYFQNEAQLDKSGLPSDRFFAERPEGSVSTLKIQRTQQEDSAVYLCASSFGQGVNQPQHFGDGTRLSIL.

The chain recombines TRBV6-5 with TRBJ2-7; possible D gene TRBD2, 7 bases. Germline values: CDR1 MNHEY, CDR2 SVGAGI. Trimming cost V 0 bases and J 4 bases, with 13 bases left between them. The CDR3 contains 15 residues. DNA for the CDR3: TGTGCCAGCAGTTACTCGGGGAGGGGGGAGTACGAGCAGTACTTC. The encoded protein is CASSYSGRGEYEQYF.

The genes are TRBV2 and TRBJ1-3, with a weak D call TRBD1 (6 bases). The CDR3 is 17 amino acids. The germline CDR1 and CDR2 sequences are SNHLY and FYNNEI. Trimming removed 2 bases from V and 3 bases from J, with 17 bases in between. The CDR3 nucleotides read TGTGCCAGCAGTGAATGGACGGGACAACTTAATGGAAACACCATATATTTT. This gives the protein CASSEWTGQLNGNTIYF.

The chain combines TRBV7-2 with TRBJ2-1; a weak D match, TRBD2 (6 bases). The CDR3 has 16 amino acids. The germline V gene has CDR1 SGHTA and CDR2 FQGNSA. The V end was cut by 4 bases, the J end by 2 bases, with 15 bases between. CDR3 loop: CASSSLGTLAYNEQFF. DNA of the CDR3: TGTGCCAGCAGCTCCCTGGGGACTCTTGCCTACAATGAGCAGTTCTTC.

The chain carries TRBV6-1 and TRBJ2-5, with a tentative D call TRBD2 (7 bases). CDR1 and CDR2 from the germline V gene are MNHNS and SASEGT. V dropped 7 bases and J dropped 5 bases, with 14 bases sitting between them. The CDR3 totals 13 residues. The CDR3 is CASTLRGGETQYF. The CDR3 DNA sequence: TGTGCCAGCACCCTCAGGGGAGGGGAGACCCAGTACTTC.

This sequence joins TRBV6-6 and TRBJ1-3, with D hard to call. Trimming took off 0 bases at V and 0 bases at J, with 6 bases between the two ends. The CDR3 totals 15 residues. CDR1 MNHNY and CDR2 SVGAGI come from the germline V gene (reference sequence). CDR3 coding DNA: TGTGCCAGCAGTTACTCAGAGCACTCTGGAAACACCATATATTTT. Translation gives CASSYSEHSGNTIYF.

J is TRBJ1-1 and V is TRBV4-2, with a tentative D call TRBD1 (6 bases). This CDR3 is built from 14 residues. Per germline, CDR1 LGHNA and CDR2 YNFKEQ. Between the trimmed V and J ends, which lost 7 bases and 1 base, there was a span of 13 bases. CDR3 region: CASKTGSANTEAFF. CDR3 DNA: TGTGCCAGCAAAACAGGGTCAGCGAACACTGAAGCTTTCTTT.

The V call is TRBV5-1, the J call TRBJ1-2; the match to TRBD1 covers 8 bases. V trimming: 4 bases; J trimming: 7 bases; junction bases outside the gene matches: 9. This CDR3 has 14 amino acids. Germline values: CDR1 SGHRS, CDR2 YFSETQ. The CDR3 is CASSDPTGELGYTF. The CDR3 nucleotides read TGCGCCAGCAGCGATCCGACAGGGGAGCTTGGCTACACCTTC.

J is TRBJ2-7 and V is TRBV18, with TRBD1 identical over 7 bases. Per germline, CDR1 KGHSH and CDR2 LQKENI. This CDR3 is built from 14 residues. With V trimmed by 4 bases and J by 2 bases, 5 bases remained unmatched. The CDR3 DNA reads TGTGCCAGCTCACTACAGGGGATTACCTACGAGCAGTACTTC. Translation gives CASSLQGITYEQYF. Complete variable domain (other parts from reference TRBV18 and TRBJ2-7): NAGVMQNPRHLVRRRGQEARLRCSPMKGHSHVYWYRQLPEEGLKFMVYLQKENIIDESGMPKERFSAEFPKEGPSILRIQQVVRGDSAAYFCASSLQGITYEQYFGPGTRLTVT.

The chain carries TRBV10-2 and TRBJ1-1; D gene uncertain. The CDR3 extends over 13 amino acids. The V end lost 0 bases, the J end lost 11 bases, and 13 bases lay between the germline ends. Germline CDR1 WSHSY, CDR2 SAAADI. CDR3 DNA: TGCGCCAGCAGTGAGTCGGGGAGGCGGGTGGCTTTCTTT. The encoded protein is CASSESGRRVAFF.

The chain couples TRBV10-1 to TRBJ1-2; possibly TRBD1 for D (6 bases). The CDR3 spans 12 residues. The germline gives CDR1 WNHNN, CDR2 SYGVQD (reference sequence). V lost 3 bases to trimming and J lost 10 bases, with 12 bases between them. CDR3 sequence (DNA): TGCGCCAGCAGTGAAACAGGGCTGGACTACACCTTC. Its translation is CASSETGLDYTF.